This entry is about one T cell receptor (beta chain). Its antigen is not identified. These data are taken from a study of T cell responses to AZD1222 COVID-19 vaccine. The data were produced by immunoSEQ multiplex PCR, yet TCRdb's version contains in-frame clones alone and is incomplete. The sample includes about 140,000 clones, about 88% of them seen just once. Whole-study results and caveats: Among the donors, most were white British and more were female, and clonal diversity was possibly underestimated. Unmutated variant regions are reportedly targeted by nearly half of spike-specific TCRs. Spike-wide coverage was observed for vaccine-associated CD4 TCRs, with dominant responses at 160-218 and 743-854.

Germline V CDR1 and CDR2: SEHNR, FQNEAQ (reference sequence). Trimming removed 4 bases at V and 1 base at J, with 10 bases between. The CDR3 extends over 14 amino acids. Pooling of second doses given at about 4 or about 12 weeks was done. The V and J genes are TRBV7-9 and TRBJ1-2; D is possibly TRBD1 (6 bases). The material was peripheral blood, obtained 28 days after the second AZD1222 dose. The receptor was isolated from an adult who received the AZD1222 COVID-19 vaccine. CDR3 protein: CASSSQGNNYGYTF. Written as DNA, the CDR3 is TGTGCCAGCAGCTCGCAGGGGAATAACTATGGCTACACCTTC.